This passage covers 2 T cell receptor beta chains from one sample sequenced in a study of blood T cell repertoires in COVID-19 (dated by TCRdb to the early 2020s). The library came from the immunoSEQ multiplex PCR assay. TCRdb retrieved this table from immuneACCESS and kept in-frame rearrangements only. Not all clones are present; in checked studies, unresolved V genes account for under half, and no reason is known for the remainder. In all, the sample holds around 300,000 clones, and 85% of those were seen once. In total, the top ten clones hold 2% to 3% of the sample. Sequences were obtained from PBMCs or T cells enriched from blood (not recorded which). Receptor source: a woman aged 45-59 years who had recovered from COVID-19.

V and J are TRBV18 and TRBJ1-1, with 9 bases identical to TRBD1. CDR1 and CDR2 (germline): KGHSH, LQKENI. With V trimmed by 1 base and J by 1 base, 10 bases remained unmatched. CDR3 size: 18 residues. CDR3 bases: TGTGCCAGCTCACCACTCATGAGACCGGGACAGGGGAACACTGAAGCTTTCTTT. The encoded protein is CASSPLMRPGQGNTEAFF.

There are a few counts of this clone. The rearrangement links TRBV5-4 to TRBJ1-2; D is uncertain. The V end was cut by 1 base, the J end by 8 bases, with 12 bases between. The germline gives CDR1 SGHNT, CDR2 YYREEE (reference sequence). The CDR3 is 13 residues long. The CDR3 is CASSLLPSEGYTF. Written as DNA, the CDR3 is TGTGCCAGCAGCTTGCTACCGAGTGAGGGCTACACCTTC. Drawing the rest from reference TRBV5-4 and TRBJ1-2, the complete variable domain is ETGVTQSPTHLIKTRGQQVTLRCSSQSGHNTVSWYQQALGQGPQFIFQYYREEENGRGNFPPRFSGLQFPNYSSELNVNALELDDSALYLCASSLLPSEGYTFGSGTRLTVV.